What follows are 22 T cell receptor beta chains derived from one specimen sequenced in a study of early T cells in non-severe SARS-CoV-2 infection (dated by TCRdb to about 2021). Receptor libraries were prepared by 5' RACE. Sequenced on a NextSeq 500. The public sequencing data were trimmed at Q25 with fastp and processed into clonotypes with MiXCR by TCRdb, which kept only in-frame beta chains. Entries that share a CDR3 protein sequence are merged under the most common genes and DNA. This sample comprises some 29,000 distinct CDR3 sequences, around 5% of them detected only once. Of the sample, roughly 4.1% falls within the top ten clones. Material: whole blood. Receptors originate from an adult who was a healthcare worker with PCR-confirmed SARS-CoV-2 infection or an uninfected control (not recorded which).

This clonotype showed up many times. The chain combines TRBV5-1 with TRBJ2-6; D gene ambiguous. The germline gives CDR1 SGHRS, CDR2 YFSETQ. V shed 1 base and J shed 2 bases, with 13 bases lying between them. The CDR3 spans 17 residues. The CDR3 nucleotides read TGCGCCAGCAGCTTGTTGATCGGAGTAACTGGGGCCAACGTCCTGACTTTC. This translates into CASSLLIGVTGANVLTF.

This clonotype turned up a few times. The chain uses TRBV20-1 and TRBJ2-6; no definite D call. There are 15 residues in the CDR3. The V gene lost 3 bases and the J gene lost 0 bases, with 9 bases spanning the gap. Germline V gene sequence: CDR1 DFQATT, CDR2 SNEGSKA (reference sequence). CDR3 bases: TGCAGTGCTAGCCCAGCGAGCTCTGGGGCCAACGTCCTGACTTTC. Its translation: CSASPASSGANVLTF.

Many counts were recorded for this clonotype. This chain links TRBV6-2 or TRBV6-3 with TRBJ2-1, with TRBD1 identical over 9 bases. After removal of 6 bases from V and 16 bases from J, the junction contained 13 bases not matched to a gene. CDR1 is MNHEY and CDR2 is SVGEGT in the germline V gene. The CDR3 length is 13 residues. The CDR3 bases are TGTGCCAGCAGCCTCGACGTGACAGGGGGGTTTTTCTTC. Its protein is CASSLDVTGGFFF.

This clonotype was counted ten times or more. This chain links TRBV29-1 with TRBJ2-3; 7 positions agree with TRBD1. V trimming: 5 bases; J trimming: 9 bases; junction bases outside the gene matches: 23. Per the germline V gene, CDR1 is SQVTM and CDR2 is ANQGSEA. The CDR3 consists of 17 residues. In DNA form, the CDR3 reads TGCAGCGTTCCCCGGACGACAGGGAATGATGCCGGGGTAACGCAGTATTTT. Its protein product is CSVPRTTGNDAGVTQYF.

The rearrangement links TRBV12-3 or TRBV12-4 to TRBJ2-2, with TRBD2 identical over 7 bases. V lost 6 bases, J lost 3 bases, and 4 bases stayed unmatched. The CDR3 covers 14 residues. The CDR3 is CASRPGGYTGELFF. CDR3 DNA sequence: TGTGCCAGCAGGCCCGGGGGGTACACCGGGGAGCTGTTTTTT.

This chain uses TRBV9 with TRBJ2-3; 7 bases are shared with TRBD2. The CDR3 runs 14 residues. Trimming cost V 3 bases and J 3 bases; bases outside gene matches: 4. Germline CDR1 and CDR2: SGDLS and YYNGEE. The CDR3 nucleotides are TGTGCCAGCAGCGGCGGGAGTGAGACAGATACGCAGTATTTT. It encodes CASSGGSETDTQYF.

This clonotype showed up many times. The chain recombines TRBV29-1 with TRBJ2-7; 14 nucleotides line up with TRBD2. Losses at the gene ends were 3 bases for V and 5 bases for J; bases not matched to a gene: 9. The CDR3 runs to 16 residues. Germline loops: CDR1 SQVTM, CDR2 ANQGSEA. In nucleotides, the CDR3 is TGCAGCGTTGATGCCGGGACTAGCGGGAGCCTTAACGAGCAGTACTTC. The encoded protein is CSVDAGTSGSLNEQYF.

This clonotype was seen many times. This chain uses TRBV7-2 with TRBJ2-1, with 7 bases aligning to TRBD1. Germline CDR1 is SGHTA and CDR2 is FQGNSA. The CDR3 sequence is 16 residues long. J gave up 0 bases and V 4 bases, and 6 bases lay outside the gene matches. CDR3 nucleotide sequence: TGTGCCAGCAGCTCACAGGGGATTAGCTCCTACAATGAGCAGTTCTTC. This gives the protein CASSSQGISSYNEQFF.

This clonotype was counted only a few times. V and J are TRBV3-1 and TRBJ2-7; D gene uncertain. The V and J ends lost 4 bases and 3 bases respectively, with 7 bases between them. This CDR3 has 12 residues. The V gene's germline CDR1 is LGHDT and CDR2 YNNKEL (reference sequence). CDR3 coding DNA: TGTGCCAGCAGCCTATCCGTCTACGAGCAGTACTTC. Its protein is CASSLSVYEQYF.

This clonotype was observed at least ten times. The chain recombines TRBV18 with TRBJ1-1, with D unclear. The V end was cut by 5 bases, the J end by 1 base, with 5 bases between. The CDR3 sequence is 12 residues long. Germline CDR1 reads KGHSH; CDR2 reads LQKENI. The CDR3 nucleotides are TGTGCCAGCTCAACTACGAACACTGAAGCTTTCTTT. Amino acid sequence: CASSTTNTEAFF.

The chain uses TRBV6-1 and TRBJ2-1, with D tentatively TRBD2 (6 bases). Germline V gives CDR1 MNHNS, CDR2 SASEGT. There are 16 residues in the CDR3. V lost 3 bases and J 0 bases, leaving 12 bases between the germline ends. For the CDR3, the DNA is TGTGCCAGCAGTGAGCCCCGGGGGTTCTCCTACAATGAGCAGTTCTTC. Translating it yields CASSEPRGFSYNEQFF.

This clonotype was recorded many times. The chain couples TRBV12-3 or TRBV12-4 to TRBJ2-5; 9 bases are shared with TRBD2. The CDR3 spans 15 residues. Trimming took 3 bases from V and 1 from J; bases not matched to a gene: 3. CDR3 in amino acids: CASSFFSGGQETQYF. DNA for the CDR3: TGTGCCAGCAGTTTTTTTAGCGGGGGCCAAGAGACCCAGTACTTC.

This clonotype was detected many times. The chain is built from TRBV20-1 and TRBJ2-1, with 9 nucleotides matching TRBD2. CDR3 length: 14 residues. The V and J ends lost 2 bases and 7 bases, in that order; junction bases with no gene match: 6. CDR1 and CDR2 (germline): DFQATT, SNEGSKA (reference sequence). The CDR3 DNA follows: TGCAGTGCTAGAAGGGCTAGCGGGATAAATGAGCAGTTCTTC. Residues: CSARRASGINEQFF.

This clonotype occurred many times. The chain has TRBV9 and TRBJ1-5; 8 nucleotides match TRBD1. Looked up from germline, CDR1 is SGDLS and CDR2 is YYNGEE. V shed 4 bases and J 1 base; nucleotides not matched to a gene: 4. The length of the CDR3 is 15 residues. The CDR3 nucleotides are TGTGCCAGCAGCAACAGGGGGAACAGCAATCAGCCCCAGCATTTT. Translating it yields CASSNRGNSNQPQHF.

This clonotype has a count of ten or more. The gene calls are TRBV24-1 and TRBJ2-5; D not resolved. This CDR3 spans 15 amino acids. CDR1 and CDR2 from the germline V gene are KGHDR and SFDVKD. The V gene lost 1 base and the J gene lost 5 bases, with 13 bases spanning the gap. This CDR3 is CATSDFGEGFETQYF. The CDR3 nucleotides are TGTGCCACCAGTGATTTTGGGGAAGGGTTTGAGACCCAGTACTTC.

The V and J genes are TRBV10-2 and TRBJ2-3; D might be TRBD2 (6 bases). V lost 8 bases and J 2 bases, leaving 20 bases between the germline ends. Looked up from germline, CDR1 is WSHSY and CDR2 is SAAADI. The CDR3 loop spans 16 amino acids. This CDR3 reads CASGRLERRVTDTQYF. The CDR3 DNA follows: TGCGCCAGCGGTAGACTAGAGAGGAGGGTCACAGATACGCAGTATTTT.

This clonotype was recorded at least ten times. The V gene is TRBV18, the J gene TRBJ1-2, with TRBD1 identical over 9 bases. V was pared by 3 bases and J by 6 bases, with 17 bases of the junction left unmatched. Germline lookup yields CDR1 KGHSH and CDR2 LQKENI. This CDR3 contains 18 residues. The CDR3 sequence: CASSPGGQGSANVHGYTF. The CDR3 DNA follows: TGTGCCAGCTCACCTGGGGGACAGGGTTCCGCCAATGTGCATGGCTACACCTTC.

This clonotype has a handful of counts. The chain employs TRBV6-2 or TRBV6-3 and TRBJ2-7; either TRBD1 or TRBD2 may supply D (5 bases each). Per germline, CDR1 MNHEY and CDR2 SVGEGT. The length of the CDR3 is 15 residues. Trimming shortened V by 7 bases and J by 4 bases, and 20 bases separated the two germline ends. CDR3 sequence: CASKLRGSTGYEQYF. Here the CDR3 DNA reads TGTGCCAGCAAACTACGGGGCTCGACGGGGTACGAGCAGTACTTC.

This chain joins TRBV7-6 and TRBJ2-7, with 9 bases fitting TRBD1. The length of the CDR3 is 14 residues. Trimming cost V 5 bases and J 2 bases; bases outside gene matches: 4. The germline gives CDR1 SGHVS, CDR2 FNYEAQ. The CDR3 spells CASSEGTGPYEQYF. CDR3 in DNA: TGTGCCAGCAGCGAAGGGACAGGGCCCTACGAGCAGTACTTC.

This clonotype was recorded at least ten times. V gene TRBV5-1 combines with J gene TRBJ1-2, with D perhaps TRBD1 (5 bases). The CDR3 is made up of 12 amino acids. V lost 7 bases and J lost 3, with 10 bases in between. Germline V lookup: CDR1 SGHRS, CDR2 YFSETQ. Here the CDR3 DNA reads TGCGCCAGCGGTGGACACTACTATGGCTACACCTTC. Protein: CASGGHYYGYTF.

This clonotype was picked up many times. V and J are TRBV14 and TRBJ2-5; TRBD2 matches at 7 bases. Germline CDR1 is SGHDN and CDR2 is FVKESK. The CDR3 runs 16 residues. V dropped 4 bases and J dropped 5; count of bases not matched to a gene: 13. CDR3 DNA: TGTGCCAGCAGCCCCCGAAAGGCGGGAGCAAGGGAGACCCAGTACTTC. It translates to CASSPRKAGARETQYF.

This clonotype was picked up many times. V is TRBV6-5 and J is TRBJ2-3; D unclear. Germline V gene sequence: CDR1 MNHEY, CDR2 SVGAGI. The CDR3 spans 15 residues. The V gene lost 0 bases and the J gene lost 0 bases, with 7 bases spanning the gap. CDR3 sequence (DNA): TGTGCCAGCAGTTACTCCCCGGTTAGCACAGATACGCAGTATTTT. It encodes CASSYSPVSTDTQYF.